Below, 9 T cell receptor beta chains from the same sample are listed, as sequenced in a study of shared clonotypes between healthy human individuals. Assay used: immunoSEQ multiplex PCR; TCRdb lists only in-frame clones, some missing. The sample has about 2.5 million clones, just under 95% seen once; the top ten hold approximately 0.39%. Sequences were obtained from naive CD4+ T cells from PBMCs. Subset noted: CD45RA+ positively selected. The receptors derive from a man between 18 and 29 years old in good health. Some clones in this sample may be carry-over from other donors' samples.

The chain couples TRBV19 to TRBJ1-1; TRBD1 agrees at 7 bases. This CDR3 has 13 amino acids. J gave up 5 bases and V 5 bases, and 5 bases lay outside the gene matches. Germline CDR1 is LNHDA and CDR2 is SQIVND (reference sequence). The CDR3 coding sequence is TGTGCCAGTAGTTGGGCAGGGGGGACTGAAGCTTTCTTT. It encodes CASSWAGGTEAFF.

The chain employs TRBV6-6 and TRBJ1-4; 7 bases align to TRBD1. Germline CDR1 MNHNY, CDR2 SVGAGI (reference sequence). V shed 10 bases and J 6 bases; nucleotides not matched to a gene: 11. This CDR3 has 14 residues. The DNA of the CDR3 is TGTGCCACTCAGGGGGGGGGCATCTATGAAAAACTGTTTTTT. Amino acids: CATQGGGIYEKLFF.

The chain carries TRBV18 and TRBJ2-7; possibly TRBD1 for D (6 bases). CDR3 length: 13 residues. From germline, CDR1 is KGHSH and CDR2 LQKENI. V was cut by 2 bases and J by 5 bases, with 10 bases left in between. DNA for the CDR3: TGTGCCAGCTCACCAGGCAGGGGTGACGAGCAGTACTTC. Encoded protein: CASSPGRGDEQYF.

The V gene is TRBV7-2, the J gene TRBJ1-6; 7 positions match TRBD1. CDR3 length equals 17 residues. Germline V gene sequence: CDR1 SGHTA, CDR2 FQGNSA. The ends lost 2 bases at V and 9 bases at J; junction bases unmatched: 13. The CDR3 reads CASSLWVGGQPLSPLHF. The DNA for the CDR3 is TGTGCCAGCAGCTTATGGGTTGGGGGACAGCCACTTTCACCCCTCCACTTT.

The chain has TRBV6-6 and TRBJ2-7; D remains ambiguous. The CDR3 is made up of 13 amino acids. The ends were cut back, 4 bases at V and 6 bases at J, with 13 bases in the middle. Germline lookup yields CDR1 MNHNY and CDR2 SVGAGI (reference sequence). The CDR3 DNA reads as TGTGCCAGCAGTTCCGGACCACCCACCGAGCAGTACTTC. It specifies CASSSGPPTEQYF.

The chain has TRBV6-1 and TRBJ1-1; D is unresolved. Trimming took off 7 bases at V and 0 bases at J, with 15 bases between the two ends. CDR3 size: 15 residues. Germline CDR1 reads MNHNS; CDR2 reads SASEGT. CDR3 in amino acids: CASKPEHSLNTEAFF. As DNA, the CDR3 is TGTGCCAGCAAACCTGAGCATTCACTGAACACTGAAGCTTTCTTT.

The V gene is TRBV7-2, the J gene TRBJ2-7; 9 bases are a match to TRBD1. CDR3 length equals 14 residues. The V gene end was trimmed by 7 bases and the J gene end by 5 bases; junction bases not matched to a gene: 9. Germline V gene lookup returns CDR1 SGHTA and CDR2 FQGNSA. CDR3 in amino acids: CASMEHRDRDEQYF. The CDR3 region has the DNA TGTGCCAGCATGGAACACCGGGACAGGGACGAGCAGTACTTC. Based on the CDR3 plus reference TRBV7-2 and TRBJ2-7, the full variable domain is GAGVSQSPSNKVTEKGKDVELRCDPISGHTALYWYRQSLGQGLEFLIYFQGNSAPDKSGLPSDRFSAERTGGSVSTLTIQRTQQEDSAVYLCASMEHRDRDEQYFGPGTRLTVT.

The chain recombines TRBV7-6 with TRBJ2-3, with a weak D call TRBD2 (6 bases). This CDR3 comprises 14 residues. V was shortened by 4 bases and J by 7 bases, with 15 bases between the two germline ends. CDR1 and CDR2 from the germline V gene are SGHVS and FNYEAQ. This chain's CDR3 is CASSSGGASNTQYF. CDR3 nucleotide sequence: TGTGCCAGCAGCTCCGGCGGGGCGAGTAATACGCAGTATTTT.

This CDR3 reads CASSQDQTQPQHF. CDR3 coding DNA: TGTGCCAGCAGCCAGGACCAGACTCAGCCCCAGCATTTT. The rearrangement joins TRBV7-2 to TRBJ1-5; no clear D. Germline CDR1 SGHTA, CDR2 FQGNSA. Trimming took 5 bases from V and 6 from J, leaving 11 bases between them. CDR3 length: 13 amino acids. Combining the CDR3 with reference TRBV7-2 and TRBJ1-5 gives the whole variable domain GAGVSQSPSNKVTEKGKDVELRCDPISGHTALYWYRQSLGQGLEFLIYFQGNSAPDKSGLPSDRFSAERTGGSVSTLTIQRTQQEDSAVYLCASSQDQTQPQHFGDGTRLSIL.